A single sample is the source of the 30 T cell receptor beta chains below, sequenced in a study of graft-versus-host responses after intestinal transplantation. Investigators plated approximately 200,000 CFSE-labeled responder cells together with approximately 200,000 irradiated stimulator cells labeled with violet dye. Clones were sequenced by immunoSEQ multiplex PCR, and TCRdb holds only the in-frame ones, with some missing. This table has approximately 23,000 clones, just under 45% appearing once. Sequences were derived from alloreactive CD8+ T cells from a mixed lymphocyte reaction culture, sampled before transplantation. Indicated subset: CFSE-low proliferating T cells sorted from roughly six-day pre-transplant mixed lymphocyte reaction (GvH or HvG direction). The receptor set was obtained from a human patient who was an organ donor for intestinal transplantation.

The rearrangement joins TRBV6-1 to TRBJ2-1; 8 bases match TRBD1. Germline V gene lookup returns CDR1 MNHNS and CDR2 SASEGT. V trimming: 5 bases; J trimming: 4 bases; junction bases outside the gene matches: 1. The CDR3 consists of 13 residues. In DNA form, the CDR3 reads TGTGCCAGCAGTTGGACAGGGTACAATGAGCAGTTCTTC. This encodes CASSWTGYNEQFF.

The rearrangement uses TRBV11-2 and TRBJ2-1; no clear D gene. The CDR3 totals 14 residues. Germline CDR1 is SGHAT and CDR2 is FQNNGV. Trimming took off 0 bases at V and 3 bases at J, with 6 bases between the two ends. CDR3 bases: TGTGCCAGCAGCTTAGAATACAGCTACAATGAGCAGTTCTTC. It specifies CASSLEYSYNEQFF.

The chain combines TRBV30 with TRBJ2-3, with 10 positions matching TRBD2. Germline V gene lookup returns CDR1 GTSNPN and CDR2 SVGIG (reference sequence). This CDR3 spans 16 amino acids. The V and J ends lost 1 base and 3 bases, in that order; junction bases with no gene match: 7. The CDR3 sequence: CAWSGLAGVSTDTQYF. Here the CDR3 DNA reads TGTGCCTGGAGTGGGCTAGCGGGAGTCTCTACAGATACGCAGTATTTT.

The chain recombines TRBV10-2 with TRBJ2-1; the match to TRBD2 covers 7 bases. Looked up from germline, CDR1 is WSHSY and CDR2 is SAAADI. Trimming removed 3 bases from V and 5 bases from J; junction bases left unmatched: 7. This CDR3 has 15 residues. DNA for the CDR3: TGCGCCAGCAGTGATTGGGGGGAGGGACACAATGAGCAGTTCTTC. Translating it yields CASSDWGEGHNEQFF.

In its sample, this clone was seen a few times. This rearrangement joins TRBV7-3 to TRBJ2-3, with a possible D match to TRBD2 (6 bases). Per the germline V gene, CDR1 is SGHTA and CDR2 is FQGTGA. This CDR3 has 15 residues. Between the trimmed V and J ends, which lost 6 bases and 4 bases, there was a span of 17 bases. The CDR3 bases are TGTGCCAGCAGTCCAGTCGGGAGTCGCGCAGATACGCAGTATTTT. Residues: CASSPVGSRADTQYF.

The rearrangement joins TRBV29-1 to TRBJ1-2, with 9 bases aligning to TRBD1. V gave up 0 bases and J gave up 7 bases; unmatched junction bases: 6. The length of the CDR3 is 14 residues. The germline CDR1 and CDR2 sequences are SQVTM and ANQGSEA. The CDR3 is CSVEEVQGASGYTF. The DNA of the CDR3 is TGCAGCGTTGAAGAGGTACAGGGGGCTTCTGGCTACACCTTC.

This chain uses TRBV5-6 with TRBJ2-1; unclear D gene. The V and J ends lost 0 bases and 5 bases respectively, with 3 bases between them. Germline assignment: CDR1 SGHDT and CDR2 YYEEEE. CDR3 length equals 12 residues. For the CDR3, the DNA is TGTGCCAGCAGCTTGGGAGACAATGAGCAGTTCTTC. This encodes CASSLGDNEQFF.

This chain connects TRBV2 to TRBJ2-7, with TRBD2 identical over 9 bases. V lost 5 bases, J lost 5 bases, and 7 bases stayed unmatched. The CDR3 runs 14 residues. Germline V gene data show CDR1 as SNHLY and CDR2 as FYNNEI. The CDR3 sequence: CASSPTSGTDEQYF. The CDR3 nucleotides read TGTGCCAGCAGTCCGACTAGCGGTACGGACGAGCAGTACTTC.

J is TRBJ2-3 and V is TRBV28; unclear D gene. V lost 5 bases and J lost 6, with 6 bases in between. This CDR3 region has 11 residues. Germline V CDR1 and CDR2: MDHEN, SYDVKM. The CDR3 DNA reads as TGTGCCAGCAGTGCTCTTGATACGCAGTATTTT. Its translation: CASSALDTQYF.

V is TRBV4-1 and J is TRBJ2-7; 12 positions match TRBD2. With 3 bases clipped from V and 0 bases from J, the junction kept 9 bases outside the gene matches. Germline CDR1 MGHRA, CDR2 YSYEKL. This CDR3 has 18 amino acids. The CDR3 DNA reads as TGCGCCAGCAGCCAGAGCCTAGCGGGAGGGCCCTCCTCCTACGAGCAGTACTTC. Its translation is CASSQSLAGGPSSYEQYF.

This chain connects TRBV5-8 to TRBJ2-5; 8 bases map to TRBD2. The junction had 5 bases not matched to a gene; V was cut back by 3 bases and J by 4 bases. This CDR3 is built from 14 residues. Germline values: CDR1 SGHTS, CDR2 YDEGEE. CDR3 nucleotide sequence: TGTGCCAGCAGCTCTCGGGCGGGAGGAGAGACCCAGTACTTC. This encodes CASSSRAGGETQYF.

By share, this clone ranks as medium-sized. The chain combines TRBV6-5 with TRBJ1-2; perhaps TRBD1 as D (6 bases). V was pared by 4 bases and J by 7 bases, with 16 bases between. Germline V lookup: CDR1 MNHEY, CDR2 SVGAGI. The CDR3 has 14 residues. The CDR3 spells CASSWGTGGGGYTF. Here the CDR3 DNA reads TGTGCCAGCAGTTGGGGTACAGGAGGGGGTGGCTACACCTTC.

Comments on this clone: The junction does not match germline at one end; this may be a read error. This chain joins TRBV7-6 and TRBJ2-1, with a possible D match to TRBD1 (5 bases). Looked up from germline, CDR1 is SGHVS and CDR2 is FNYEAQ. This CDR3 has 14 residues. CDR3 bases: TGTGCCAGCAACTTAGATTCAGGGTTCGATGAGCAGTTCTTC. Translating it yields CASNLDSGFDEQFF.

This clone is termed medium-sized. J is TRBJ2-1 and V is TRBV4-1; D remains ambiguous. Looked up from germline, CDR1 is MGHRA and CDR2 is YSYEKL. Trimming shortened V by 0 bases and J by 6 bases, and 12 bases separated the two germline ends. The CDR3 runs 15 residues. DNA for the CDR3: TGCGCCAGCAGCCAAGATAGGTATGAGGTCAATGAGCAGTTCTTC. Translating it yields CASSQDRYEVNEQFF.

This chain connects TRBV4-1 to TRBJ2-1; TRBD2 matches 8 bases. CDR1 and CDR2 from the germline V gene are MGHRA and YSYEKL. The CDR3 has 14 residues. V trimming: 5 bases; J trimming: 9 bases; junction bases outside the gene matches: 9. The CDR3 protein is CASSYPAGVGEQFF. The CDR3 DNA is TGCGCCAGCAGCTACCCAGCGGGAGTCGGTGAGCAGTTCTTC.

This chain links TRBV12-5 with TRBJ2-1; D ambiguous. Trimming took 6 bases from V and 0 from J, leaving 12 bases between them. The CDR3 covers 15 residues. Germline V CDR1 and CDR2: LGHNT, FRNRAP. The CDR3 is CASGPGSSSYNEQFF. CDR3 nucleotide sequence: TGTGCTAGTGGCCCCGGTAGTAGCTCCTACAATGAGCAGTTCTTC.

The V gene is TRBV5-6, the J gene TRBJ2-1; D is perhaps TRBD1 (5 bases). The germline V gene encodes CDR1 SGHDT and CDR2 YYEEEE. Deletions cut 5 bases from V and 0 bases from J, with 9 bases between. The CDR3 is made up of 14 amino acids. The CDR3 DNA is TGTGCCAGCAGGCATACAGGCTCCTACAATGAGCAGTTCTTC. Translating gives CASRHTGSYNEQFF.

This clone occurred once. The chain combines TRBV11-1 with TRBJ2-1, with D perhaps matching TRBD1 (6 bases). Germline-derived CDR1 and CDR2 are SGHAT and FQDESV (reference sequence). The CDR3 runs 17 residues. Trimming removed 3 bases at V and 5 bases at J, with 20 bases between. This CDR3 reads CASSFQGMRYTDNEQFF. CDR3 in DNA: TGTGCCAGCAGCTTTCAGGGGATGCGGTACACAGACAATGAGCAGTTCTTC.

This clone was seen once. The V call is TRBV4-3, the J call TRBJ2-7; 10 bases are a match to TRBD2. V gave up 4 bases and J gave up 1 base; unmatched junction bases: 7. CDR1 and CDR2 (germline): LGHNA, YSLEER. The CDR3 is made up of 16 amino acids. This chain's CDR3 is CASSPSGLAASYEQYF. DNA of the CDR3: TGCGCCAGCAGCCCAAGCGGACTAGCGGCGTCCTACGAGCAGTACTTC.

CDR3: CASSLFRGSSGNEQFF. CDR3 in DNA: TGTGCCAGCAGCTTATTTCGCGGGAGCTCAGGCAATGAGCAGTTCTTC. J is TRBJ2-1 and V is TRBV7-9, with 7 bases aligning to TRBD2. Germline V gene data show CDR1 as SEHNR and CDR2 as FQNEAQ (reference sequence). With V trimmed by 2 bases and J by 6 bases, 10 bases remained unmatched. The CDR3 is 16 amino acids.

The CDR3, as DNA: TGTGCCTGGGCCTCCGGAATTGGCGGCACTGAAGCTTTCTTT. As protein: CAWASGIGGTEAFF. The chain joins TRBV30 to TRBJ1-1; D gene unclear. This CDR3 region has 14 residues. The germline gives CDR1 GTSNPN, CDR2 SVGIG (reference sequence). The V and J ends lost 5 bases and 4 bases respectively, with 17 bases between them. The full variable domain, with the rest looked up from reference TRBV30 and TRBJ1-1, is SQTIHQWPATLVQPVGSPLSLECTVEGTSNPNLYWYRQAAGRGLQLLFYSVGIGQISSEVPQNLSASRPQDRQFILSSKKLLLSDSGFYLCAWASGIGGTEAFFGQGTRLTVV.

The chain is built from TRBV11-3 and TRBJ2-2, with 10 positions matching TRBD2. CDR1 is SGHNT, CDR2 YENEEA, per germline. J lost 3 bases, V lost 3 bases, and 1 base had no gene match. This CDR3 region has 15 residues. The CDR3: CASSLSGRDTGELFF. CDR3 DNA: TGTGCCAGCAGCTTGAGCGGGAGGGACACCGGGGAGCTGTTTTTT.

The chain has TRBV28 and TRBJ1-2, with 7 positions matching TRBD1. With V trimmed by 6 bases and J by 5 bases, 6 bases remained unmatched. CDR3 size: 13 residues. Germline V gene data show CDR1 as MDHEN and CDR2 as SYDVKM. CDR3 region: CASRGQEAYGYTF. Here the CDR3 DNA reads TGTGCCAGCAGAGGACAGGAGGCTTATGGCTACACCTTC.

The chain employs TRBV11-2 and TRBJ2-3; D unclear. Germline-derived CDR1 and CDR2 are SGHAT and FQNNGV. V was trimmed by 5 bases and J by 3 bases, leaving 9 bases between them. This CDR3 is built from 13 residues. CDR3 DNA: TGTGCCAGCAGCACCGTAGGGACAGATACGCAGTATTTT. Its protein is CASSTVGTDTQYF.

The chain employs TRBV4-1 and TRBJ1-2, with 10 positions matching TRBD1. With 3 bases clipped from V and 4 bases from J, the junction kept 11 bases outside the gene matches. This CDR3 region has 17 residues. Germline assignment: CDR1 MGHRA and CDR2 YSYEKL. The CDR3 here is CASSHAARQGAGYGYTF. The CDR3 DNA reads as TGCGCCAGCAGCCATGCTGCCCGACAGGGGGCCGGCTATGGCTACACCTTC.

This clone was seen a handful of times. This chain's CDR3 is CASNTGGLDYEQYF. DNA of the CDR3: TGTGCCAGCAACACGGGGGGACTAGACTACGAGCAGTACTTC. V is TRBV6-6 and J is TRBJ2-7; 8 nucleotides match TRBD2. With V trimmed by 7 bases and J by 3 bases, 8 bases remained unmatched. CDR3 size: 14 residues. In germline, CDR1 is MNHNY, CDR2 SVGAGI (reference sequence).

By share, this clone ranks as medium-sized (0.01 to 0.1%). The chain uses TRBV10-3 and TRBJ1-1, with D unclear. The germline gives CDR1 ENHRY, CDR2 SYGVKD. This CDR3 contains 13 residues. V was trimmed by 4 bases and J by 2 bases, leaving 8 bases between them. CDR3 amino acids: CAISVDGNTEAFF. CDR3 bases: TGTGCCATCAGTGTGGATGGCAACACTGAAGCTTTCTTT.

The chain carries TRBV7-6 and TRBJ1-4, with 7 bases identical to TRBD1. Germline trimming cut 1 base from V and 7 bases from J; bases unmatched to any gene: 6. From germline, CDR1 is SGHVS and CDR2 FNYEAQ. This CDR3 has 15 amino acids. Here the CDR3 DNA reads TGTGCCAGCAGCTTAGAGAGGGGGCGAGGTGAAAAACTGTTTTTT. The encoded protein is CASSLERGRGEKLFF. Drawing the rest from reference TRBV7-6 and TRBJ1-4, the complete variable domain is GAGVSQSPRYKVTKRGQDVALRCDPISGHVSLYWYRQALGQGPEFLTYFNYEAQQDKSGLPNDRFSAERPEGSISTLTIQRTEQRDSAMYRCASSLERGRGEKLFFGSGTQLSVL.

By proportion, this clone is medium-sized (0.01 to 0.1%). The rearrangement uses TRBV4-3 and TRBJ2-1; 12 bases are a match to TRBD2. CDR1 and CDR2 from the germline V gene are LGHNA and YSLEER. The CDR3 consists of 16 residues. V was pared by 0 bases and J by 6 bases, with 3 bases of the junction left unmatched. For the CDR3, the DNA is TGCGCCAGCAGCCAAGATGGACTAGCGGGACCCAATGAGCAGTTCTTC. This codes for CASSQDGLAGPNEQFF.

This clone is medium-sized. The chain links TRBV5-1 to TRBJ1-5; TRBD1 is a possible D gene (5 bases). CDR3 size: 15 residues. The germline V gene has CDR1 SGHRS and CDR2 YFSETQ. The ends were cut back, 4 bases at V and 0 bases at J, with 11 bases in the middle. The CDR3 sequence is CASSQGSDSNQPQHF. In DNA, the CDR3 is TGCGCCAGCAGCCAGGGAAGCGATAGCAATCAGCCCCAGCATTTT.